Below are 10 T cell receptor beta chains sequenced from a single sample in a study of Ad26.COV2.S vaccination and SARS-CoV-2 variants. Regarding treatment: around 19 received Ad26.COV2.S at low or high dose, single or two shots; roughly five received placebo; per-sample allocation not given. Specimen acquisition occurred on day 63 following the initial vaccine or placebo injection. Libraries were prepared by immunoSEQ multiplex PCR; TCRdb keeps only in-frame clonotypes and omits some of them. This table holds approximately 250,000 clones, 70% to 90% found once. The sample here was peripheral blood, taken in a trial of Ad26.COV2.S vaccine versus placebo. The source is a person aged 18-65 years who received the Ad26.COV2.S COVID-19 vaccine or a placebo.

The chain employs TRBV21-1 and TRBJ1-1; the table names TRBD1, a call not compared with the DNA. TRBV21-1 is an annotated pseudogene. The CDR3 is 16 residues long. The CDR3 is CASSTLGRQGIVEAFF. CDR3 DNA: TGTGCTAGCAGCACGCTAGGTAGACAGGGGATCGTTGAAGCTTTCTTT.

The rearrangement links TRBV7-2 to TRBJ2-1; D is possibly TRBD1 (7 bases). CDR1 is SGHTA, CDR2 FQGNSA, per germline. The CDR3 length is 17 residues. The germline V and J ends were trimmed by 5 bases and 9 bases, with 26 bases remaining between them. CDR3 region: CASSLTLTAGGLGEQFF. Written as DNA, the CDR3 is TGTGCCAGCAGCCTTACCCTAACGGCAGGGGGGCTAGGTGAGCAGTTCTTC.

V and J are TRBV7-9 and TRBJ2-7; tentative D call: TRBD2 (7 bases). The V and J ends lost 8 bases and 3 bases respectively, with 11 bases between them. Germline-derived CDR1 and CDR2 are SEHNR and FQNEAQ (reference sequence). The CDR3 consists of 12 residues. The CDR3 nucleotides read TGTGCCAGCCAGGGAGGGGGCTACGAGCAGTACTTC. Its translation is CASQGGGYEQYF. The full variable domain, with the rest looked up from reference TRBV7-9 and TRBJ2-7, is DTGVSQNPRHKITKRGQNVTFRCDPISEHNRLYWYRQTLGQGPEFLTYFQNEAQLEKSRLLSDRFSAERPKGSFSTLEIQRTEQGDSAMYLCASQGGGYEQYFGPGTRLTVT.

This chain uses TRBV7-9 with TRBJ2-2; 9 bases fit TRBD2. This CDR3 has 16 amino acids. CDR1 SEHNR and CDR2 FQNEAQ come from the germline V gene (reference sequence). Trimming took 1 base from V and 5 from J; bases not matched to a gene: 5. CDR3 protein: CASSLGPGLATGELFF. DNA for the CDR3: TGTGCCAGCAGCTTAGGCCCGGGACTAGCTACCGGGGAGCTGTTTTTT. Full variable domain (outside the CDR3, taken from reference TRBV7-9 and TRBJ2-2): DTGVSQNPRHKITKRGQNVTFRCDPISEHNRLYWYRQTLGQGPEFLTYFQNEAQLEKSRLLSDRFSAERPKGSFSTLEIQRTEQGDSAMYLCASSLGPGLATGELFFGEGSRLTVL.

The chain carries TRBV5-8 and TRBJ2-3; 8 bases match TRBD2. The junction had 11 bases not matched to a gene; V was cut back by 0 bases and J by 2 bases. Germline V gene lookup returns CDR1 SGHTS and CDR2 YDEGEE. The CDR3 is 18 amino acids. CDR3 region: CASSLVRGEVTTTDTQYF. The CDR3, as DNA: TGTGCCAGCAGCTTGGTGCGGGGGGAGGTCACAACCACAGATACGCAGTATTTT. The full variable domain, with the rest looked up from reference TRBV5-8 and TRBJ2-3, is EAGVTQSPTHLIKTRGQQATLRCSPISGHTSVYWYQQALGLGLQFLLWYDEGEERNRGNFPPRFSGRQFPNYSSELNVNALELEDSALYLCASSLVRGEVTTTDTQYFGPGTRLTVL.

CDR3 sequence: CASSQRQGGNSPLHF. Here the CDR3 DNA reads TGCGCCAGCAGCCAAAGACAGGGTGGAAATTCACCCCTCCACTTT. The gene calls are TRBV4-3 and TRBJ1-6; 7 bases align to TRBD1. The trim removed 2 bases at V and 7 bases at J, leaving 5 bases unmatched. The CDR3 length is 15 residues. Germline V gene sequence: CDR1 LGHNA, CDR2 YSLEER.

The chain joins TRBV7-3 to TRBJ1-1; D is ambiguous. The CDR3 is made up of 15 amino acids. Trimming took 0 bases from V and 0 from J, leaving 8 bases between them. Per the germline V gene, CDR1 is SGHTA and CDR2 is FQGTGA. This CDR3 is CASSLTTALNTEAFF. In DNA, the CDR3 is TGTGCCAGCAGCTTAACGACGGCATTGAACACTGAAGCTTTCTTT.

This rearrangement joins TRBV4-3 to TRBJ1-4; 9 bases align to TRBD1. CDR3 length equals 16 residues. Germline CDR1 LGHNA, CDR2 YSLEER. Germline trimming cut 0 bases from V and 5 bases from J; bases unmatched to any gene: 4. This chain's CDR3 is CASSQDGDRENEKLFF. The CDR3 nucleotides read TGCGCCAGCAGCCAAGATGGGGACAGGGAGAATGAAAAACTGTTTTTT.

This chain connects TRBV5-5 to TRBJ2-2, with 7 nucleotides matching TRBD1. The CDR3 is made up of 15 amino acids. Germline trimming cut 1 base from V and 5 bases from J; bases unmatched to any gene: 5. Germline-derived CDR1 and CDR2 are SGHKS and YYEKEE (reference sequence). CDR3 amino acids: CASSLTGAQTGELFF. CDR3 bases: TGTGCCAGCAGCTTGACAGGGGCGCAGACCGGGGAGCTGTTTTTT.

The rearrangement uses TRBV3-1 (or the pseudogene TRBV3-2) and TRBJ2-3; unclear D gene. The CDR3 length is 15 residues. Germline V CDR1 and CDR2: LGHDT, YNNKEL (reference sequence). V was shortened by 4 bases and J by 2 bases, with 13 bases between the two germline ends. CDR3 in DNA: TGTGCCAGCAGCCGCTCCCAGGTCCCCACAGATACGCAGTATTTT. Translation: CASSRSQVPTDTQYF.